A single sample is the source of the 9 T cell receptor beta chains below, sequenced in a study of T cell repertoires in cytomegalovirus infection. TCRdb processed the reads anew with MiXCR; each CDR3 protein has one entry. Here the sample spans roughly 630,000 distinct CDR3 sequences, 20% to 30% being singletons. The sequencing sample was made of CD8+ T cells from PBMCs. The receptors were gathered from a human donor in good health (CMV status not recorded). Some clones in this sample may be carry-over from other donors' samples.

The chain links TRBV5-5 to TRBJ1-5; 8 nucleotides line up with TRBD1. The CDR3 covers 16 residues. Germline values: CDR1 SGHKS, CDR2 YYEKEE (reference sequence). Trimming at V came to 4 bases and at J to 5 bases, leaving 11 bases not matched to a gene. The chain's CDR3 is CASSAPIGTGHQPQHF. Here the CDR3 DNA reads TGTGCCAGCAGCGCGCCGATCGGGACAGGCCATCAGCCCCAGCATTTT. The entire variable domain, with the rest obtained from reference TRBV5-5 and TRBJ1-5, is as follows: DAGVTQSPTHLIKTRGQQVTLRCSPISGHKSVSWYQQVLGQGPQFIFQYYEKEERGRGNFPDRFSARQFPNYSSELNVNALLLGDSALYLCASSAPIGTGHQPQHFGDGTRLSIL.

The table lists this clonotype with a few counts. This sequence joins TRBV6-1 and TRBJ2-7; D might be TRBD1 (6 bases). V shed 6 bases and J shed 0 bases, with 18 bases lying between them. CDR1 is MNHNS and CDR2 is SASEGT in the germline V gene. The CDR3 is 16 residues long. The CDR3 loop is CASSHYPDRSSYEQYF. CDR3 DNA sequence: TGTGCCAGCAGCCACTACCCCGACAGGAGCTCCTACGAGCAGTACTTC.

This clonotype was counted many times. This rearrangement joins TRBV12-3 or TRBV12-4 to TRBJ1-5; D remains ambiguous. The CDR3 runs to 13 residues. V was cut by 2 bases and J by 11 bases, with 13 bases left in between. The CDR3 region is CASSLKLTGSQHF. The CDR3 DNA reads TGTGCCAGCAGTTTAAAATTAACGGGGTCCCAGCATTTT.

This clonotype came up a few times. V and J are TRBV19 and TRBJ2-1, with 8 bases fitting TRBD1. Germline trimming cut 0 bases from V and 2 bases from J; bases unmatched to any gene: 3. CDR1 and CDR2 from the germline V gene are LNHDA and SQIVND (reference sequence). The CDR3 contains 16 residues. The CDR3 reads CASSIDKGQAYNEQFF. CDR3 sequence (DNA): TGTGCCAGTAGTATAGATAAGGGACAGGCCTACAATGAGCAGTTCTTC.

This clonotype was seen only a few times. This chain uses TRBV4-3 with TRBJ1-1; the match to TRBD1 covers 12 bases. CDR3 length equals 17 residues. CDR1 is LGHNA, CDR2 YSLEER, per germline. The V segment lost 3 bases and the J segment 4 bases; nucleotides outside the gene matches: 9. The DNA of the CDR3 is TGCGCCAGCAGCCATCCCCGGGACAGGGGGCATGTCACTGAAGCTTTCTTT. It encodes CASSHPRDRGHVTEAFF.

This clonotype was seen at least ten times. The chain combines TRBV7-2 with TRBJ2-6, with unresolved D. Trimming removed 5 bases from V and 2 bases from J, with 19 bases in between. Looked up from germline, CDR1 is SGHTA and CDR2 is FQGNSA. There are 18 residues in the CDR3. The DNA of the CDR3 is TGTGCCAGCAGCGCAACCCTCCGTGGGGTGGCTGGGGCCAACGTCCTGACTTTC. Translation: CASSATLRGVAGANVLTF.

This clonotype has a handful of counts. This rearrangement joins TRBV7-6 to TRBJ2-6; 11 positions agree with TRBD1. Germline V CDR1 and CDR2: SGHVS, FNYEAQ. J lost 2 bases, V lost 5 bases, and 5 bases had no gene match. CDR3 length equals 17 residues. The CDR3 bases are TGTGCCAGCAGCCCCCGGACAGGGGGCGCTGGGGCCAACGTCCTGACTTTC. Translated: CASSPRTGGAGANVLTF.

This sequence joins TRBV6-2 or TRBV6-3 and TRBJ1-2; tentatively, D is TRBD1 (5 bases). The CDR3 is 12 amino acids. CDR1 and CDR2 (germline): MNHEY, SVGEGT. V gave up 11 bases and J gave up 4 bases, with 14 bases separating them. CDR3 coding DNA: TGTGCCGCGACCTCAGGGATCTATGGCTACACCTTC. Amino acids: CAATSGIYGYTF.

This sequence joins TRBV7-6 and TRBJ1-5, with unresolved D. The CDR3 is made up of 15 amino acids. Trimming shortened V by 5 bases and J by 7 bases, and 18 bases separated the two germline ends. Per the germline V gene, CDR1 is SGHVS and CDR2 is FNYEAQ. CDR3 DNA sequence: TGTGCCAGCAGCCTAGGAGTAGGGTTTACGCAGCCCCAGCATTTT. Encoded protein: CASSLGVGFTQPQHF.